This paragraph reports one TCR beta chain. This clone's antigen is unknown. No much larger clonotype is one base removed from it; base qualities were not supplied. The CDR3 starts with the cysteine, ends with the phenylalanine, and has 15 residues. The only DNA kept is the CDR3, 45 bases in frame from the first base. CDR1 and CDR2, per the germline V gene, are SGHRS and YFSETQ. V loses 0 bases of germline sequence and J loses 1 base, and the interval between the two ends is 7 bases. The cohort consisted of hundreds of healthy bone marrow donors. All cohort members were sampled while nominally healthy, although unrecorded immune exposures were likely present. The donor was CMV seropositive and belonged to the group of around 300 seropositive cohort members. Every donor gave a peripheral blood sample, and the peripheral blood mononuclear cells from that sample were used for TCR beta sequencing. Genomic DNA was extracted from the blood cell samples with the Qiagen DNeasy Blood Extraction Kit.

Library method: the immunoSEQ multiplex PCR assay. For the multiplex PCR, a mixture combining 60 forward primers for TCR Vbeta segments and 13 reverse primers for TCR Jbeta segments was used. A multiplex PCR assay on genomic DNA amplified the CDR3 region of rearranged TCR beta genes. Amplified TCR beta libraries were sequenced as 87-base-pair reads on the Illumina HiSeq System. Under the source paper's analysis protocol: Across the 666 repertoires, a later analysis counted 60 million to 90 million unique TCR beta chains, 9.5 million to 13 million of which were shared by at least two donors. To remove PCR and sequencing errors, raw reads were error-corrected and collapsed into unique sequences using a nearest-neighbor algorithm that merged closely related sequences. CDR3 sequences were aligned to IMGT reference sequences to assign V, D and J gene segments. For a sequence to be retained, a match of at least six nucleotides was required to both a V gene segment and a J gene segment. Rearrangements were called productive when the CDR3 lacked stop codons and stayed in frame with V and J; all others were non-productive. CDR3 was defined by IMGT convention, running from the second conserved V-encoded cysteine to the conserved J-encoded phenylalanine. The earlier analysis of some 600 of the donors excluded sequences that lacked an unambiguous match to a single V gene segment. In an earlier analysis of around 600 of the donors, V segments were called functional above 56.7% productive rearrangements and were called segregating when the between-donor standard deviation exceeded 5%. A statistical classification framework was developed to diagnose cytomegalovirus status using the catalog of TCR beta chain sequences. In a later analysis, V and J genes were assigned by comparing TCR nucleotide sequences against IMGT/GENE-DB human TR gene sequences. A later analysis assigned CDR3 sequences and most-parsimonious VDJ recombination scenarios with the TCRdist pipeline. A later analysis defined each TCR beta chain by its CDR3 amino acid sequence plus V-gene family, and excluded reads lacking a unique V-gene family. In a later analysis, 500 to 700 highly shared, low-generation-probability nucleotide sequences were removed to address suspected cross-contamination and a sequencing artifact. In a later analysis, a clonal expansion index was calculated for each public chain from normalized within-repertoire ranks of inferred template counts. In a later analysis, generation probabilities were computed using a VDJ recombination model fitted to out-of-frame rearrangements, and the results were checked against IGoR. A later analysis scored TCR-TCR, TCR-HLA and TCR-CMV co-occurrence with hypergeometric tests, applying a repertoire-size bias correction to TCR pairs. To estimate false discovery rates, a later analysis permuted the HLA or CMV assignments 20 times. In a later analysis, co-occurring TCRs were grouped with DBSCAN, and TCRdist sequence similarity was added when clustering was performed within HLA-allele-positive subsets. Co-occurrence clustering excluded repertoires with fewer than 30,000 or more than 120,000 public chains, plus five with anomalous nucleotide sharing. TCRdb retrieved this table from immuneACCESS and kept in-frame rearrangements only. Not all clones are present; in checked studies, unresolved V genes account for under half, and no reason is known for the remainder. V and J calls and clone size come straight from that table; D and trimming were deduced from the DNA. The sample table holds more than 80,000 clones, of which around 86% were seen once. The top ten hold more than 3% of the sample.

The entry originates in a study of cytomegalovirus exposure and HLA in healthy donors (TCRdb year 2017). For the study in its entirety: In an earlier analysis of some 550 of the donors, under 300 Gb of sequence data and about 110 million unique TCR beta sequences from about 179 million T cells were reported. Approximately 310 gigabases of sequencing data and approximately 85 million unique TCR sequences were included in an early release covering 500 to 750 HLA-typed donors. Of the roughly 420 genotyped donors, 75% to 85% were placed in the genetic ancestry cluster associated with self-reported Caucasian donors. The study was designed to test whether signatures of past pathogen exposure could be identified by cataloging public T cell receptors. The T cell repertoires of roughly 660 subjects were profiled by immunosequencing and related to cytomegalovirus serostatus. Besides the first cohort of around 700 subjects, a separate validation cohort made up of over 95 different subjects was used. High-throughput TCR immunosequencing, statistical association of individual TCRs with disease status, and machine learning were combined to predict cytomegalovirus infection status. A later analysis re-analyzed previously published TCR beta repertoires from 660 or so donors and added high-resolution HLA genotyping to study TCR occurrence patterns. Rather than using new phenotypic data, the later analysis identified candidate immune exposures from TCR beta sequences and from how often those sequences occurred across donors. An earlier analysis of about 600 of the donors used high-throughput TCR beta sequencing to judge whether each TCR beta V gene segment behaved as functional or pseudogenic. Alongside the repertoire data, information on donor age, sex, ethnicity and CMV serostatus was compiled. Genome-wide SNP genotypes for about 55% of the 666 donors were used in a later genetic analysis, which treated that subset as a discovery cohort. Every repertoire in the discovery cohort had been generated on one and the same sequencing platform. HLA typing covered class I and class II loci at four-digit resolution. Typing coverage differed by locus: A, B, C, DRB1 and DQB1 were typed in roughly 629-640 donors, DQA1 in approximately 520, DPA1 in around 610, and DPB1 in just under 490. Because of strong linkage in the cohort, 4 to 6 DR-DQ haplotypes were treated as single units for association and clustering. Across approximately 420 genotyped donors of the cohort, an average of about 240,000 unique TCR beta nucleotide sequences per donor were sequenced, and roughly 20% of those sequences were non-productive.

Summary of the overall study and its limitations: The 87-base-pair reads could not distinguish some IMGT-functional V segments, including TRBV6-2 and TRBV6-3, so those segments were excluded. A further reported finding was that TCR beta sequences accurately predicted the HLA-A and HLA-B alleles for most subjects in the first cohort. The classifier was reported to diagnose cytomegalovirus status with high specificity and sensitivity in both the original and validation cohorts. The earlier analysis of approximately 560 of the donors excluded some 15 rarely observed V segments, including chromosome 9 orphons, because counts were too low. In a later genetic analysis, a missense DCLRE1C variant was associated with V-gene and J-gene trimming of TCR beta chains, and the association was replicated in an independent cohort. Because HLA typing was unavailable for some donors at each locus, only the typed subset was used in association tests. In a later analysis, TCR association rates were found to vary across HLA loci, with the most associated TCRs seen for DRB1 alleles and the fewest for HLA-C alleles. Compared with equally common non-associated chains, HLA-associated TCR beta chains in a later analysis were more clonally expanded and had lower generation probabilities. Assigning TCR associations to individual alleles was difficult when HLA alleles, especially DR and DQ, strongly co-occurred. A few of the identified cytomegalovirus-associated TCR beta chains were confirmed in vitro to be specific for cytomegalovirus antigens. The presence/absence analyses assumed that sequencing depth was roughly uniform across donors, and that assumption may not be true. Only TCR beta chains were sequenced in this cohort, and the absence of alpha or paired-chain data limited detectable features. Specific HLA alleles were associated with about 17,000 TCR beta sequences at a false discovery rate of 0.05 in a later analysis. Linkage disequilibrium might explain the correlated functional status among segregating V segments, but an unknown experimental factor could not be ruled out. While some public TCRs were present in many individuals, most TCR sequences turned up only very rarely across donors. A later analysis reported that several top co-occurrence clusters appeared linked to parvovirus B19, influenza, CMV and Epstein-Barr virus. A cluster of highly shared sequence variants was judged likely to represent a technical artifact of the sequencing pipeline. A later analysis found that most CMV-associated TCR beta chains appeared HLA-restricted, with HLA associations seemingly driven largely by CMV exposure. The authors suggested that the approach could potentially be extended to other disease states and immunological phenotypes. An earlier analysis of approximately 540 of the donors showed that most TCR beta V segments appeared in productive rearrangements either about 87% or about 30% of the time, which broadly matched IMGT annotations. The study gave a list of around 170 TCR beta chains associated with cytomegalovirus. According to a later genetic analysis, donors in an Asian-associated ancestry cluster had fewer N-insertions in productive TCRs than the roughly 700-donor mean. For the cohort, immune exposure information was limited to CMV serostatus.

The source is a female donor in good health and CMV-seropositive. The specimen was PBMCs. The V gene is TRBV5-1 and the J gene is TRBJ2-2; no D gene can be assigned with confidence. The DNA is as follows: TGCGCCAGCAGCTTGGGCCTAGGGAACACCGGGGAGCTGTTTTTT. It translates as CASSLGLGNTGELFF.